These 27 T cell receptor beta chains were all obtained from the same sample, sequenced in a study of shared clonotypes between healthy human individuals. Only in-frame clones appear in the TCRdb table, and some are missing; sequencing was by immunoSEQ multiplex PCR. The sample has millions of clones, approximately 92% seen once; the top ten hold around 0.14%. Source material: naive CD4+ T cells sorted from blood. This sample's subset: CD45RA+ positively selected. The receptors were gathered from a man between 18 and 29 years old in good health.

This chain's CDR3 is CASNPAGGGAYEQYF. The CDR3 nucleotides are TGTGCCAGTAACCCCGCGGGCGGGGGGGCCTACGAGCAGTACTTC. The J gene is TRBJ2-7, the V gene TRBV6-1; 9 bases match TRBD2. Germline V lookup: CDR1 MNHNS, CDR2 SASEGT. With V trimmed by 9 bases and J by 2 bases, 11 bases remained unmatched. This CDR3 has 15 amino acids.

The CDR3 sequence is CASSPWTGGYEQYF. The CDR3 DNA reads TGTGCCAGCAGTCCCTGGACAGGGGGCTACGAGCAGTACTTC. The chain uses TRBV27 and TRBJ2-7; 10 nucleotides line up with TRBD1. After removal of 5 bases from V and 3 bases from J, the junction contained 4 bases not matched to a gene. Germline CDR1 is MNHEY and CDR2 is SMNVEV (reference sequence). CDR3 size: 14 residues.

The V gene is TRBV7-2, the J gene TRBJ2-2; TRBD2 matches at 14 bases. This CDR3 spans 17 amino acids. CDR1 SGHTA and CDR2 FQGNSA come from the germline V gene. Unmatched junction bases numbered 6, after V lost 5 bases and J lost 4 bases. As DNA, the CDR3 is TGTGCCAGCAGCCCCTCGGGACTAGCGGGAGTCACCGGGGAGCTGTTTTTT. As protein: CASSPSGLAGVTGELFF.

The chain recombines TRBV10-2 with TRBJ2-1, with TRBD2 matching over 8 bases. The CDR3 contains 15 residues. Per germline, CDR1 WSHSY and CDR2 SAAADI. V lost 4 bases, J lost 6 bases, and 8 bases stayed unmatched. CDR3 protein: CASSGLTSVLNEQFF. CDR3 in DNA: TGCGCCAGCAGTGGTCTGACTAGCGTGCTCAATGAGCAGTTCTTC.

This rearrangement joins TRBV28 to TRBJ1-2; D might be TRBD1 (5 bases). The V end was cut by 3 bases, the J end by 0 bases, with 11 bases between. This CDR3 has 15 amino acids. Per germline, CDR1 MDHEN and CDR2 SYDVKM. CDR3 sequence (DNA): TGTGCCAGCAGTTTGTCGGGGGGGGCTAACTATGGCTACACCTTC. Translating gives CASSLSGGANYGYTF.

The CDR3 DNA sequence: TGTGCCAGCAGCGTAGCTCCTGACGGATACTCTGGAAACACCATATATTTT. It specifies CASSVAPDGYSGNTIYF. The rearrangement links TRBV9 to TRBJ1-3; D not certain. This CDR3 contains 17 residues. The germline V gene has CDR1 SGDLS and CDR2 YYNGEE. Trimming shortened V by 0 bases and J by 0 bases, and 13 bases separated the two germline ends.

The rearrangement links TRBV15 to TRBJ2-5; 10 bases are a match to TRBD2. Germline V gene data show CDR1 as LNHNV and CDR2 as YYDKDF (reference sequence). The CDR3 has 17 residues. J lost 5 bases, V lost 1 base, and 10 bases had no gene match. The CDR3 here is CATSRVFPSGRLETQYF. Written as DNA, the CDR3 is TGTGCCACCAGCAGAGTGTTCCCTAGCGGGAGACTGGAGACCCAGTACTTC.

A few counts support this clone. The CDR3 coding sequence is TGTGCCTGGATTAGGACACGTAACACCGGGGAGCTGTTTTTT. Protein sequence: CAWIRTRNTGELFF. The V and J genes are TRBV30 and TRBJ2-2, with TRBD1 as a possible D gene (5 bases). Trimming left V 4 bases short and J 2 bases short, with 11 bases between. Germline V gene sequence: CDR1 GTSNPN, CDR2 SVGIG (reference sequence). This CDR3 region has 14 residues.

The chain is built from TRBV2 and TRBJ2-7, with 12 nucleotides matching TRBD2. This CDR3 region has 18 residues. CDR1 is SNHLY, CDR2 FYNNEI, per germline. The ends lost 5 bases at V and 2 bases at J; junction bases unmatched: 13. The CDR3, as DNA: TGTGCCAGCAGTCTTCGGACTAGCGGGACCAGTACCCCCTACGAGCAGTACTTC. Translated, it gives CASSLRTSGTSTPYEQYF.

This clone has only one observation. Other DNA sequences from this sample encode an identical CDR3 as well. The chain combines TRBV10-3 with TRBJ2-7, with D maybe TRBD1 (5 bases). CDR1 is ENHRY, CDR2 SYGVKD, per germline. V was pared by 6 bases and J by 2 bases, with 5 bases between. The CDR3 contains 11 residues. The CDR3 loop is CAIRGAYEQYF. The CDR3 bases are TGTGCCATCAGAGGGGCCTACGAGCAGTACTTC.

The rearrangement uses TRBV7-9 and TRBJ1-1; D unclear. This CDR3 is built from 14 residues. V lost 4 bases to trimming and J lost 1 base, with 10 bases between them. Germline CDR1 SEHNR, CDR2 FQNEAQ (reference sequence). The CDR3 DNA reads as TGTGCCAGCAGCTACGACTCCTGGAACACTGAAGCTTTCTTT. This gives the protein CASSYDSWNTEAFF. The variable domain in full, with the rest retrieved from reference TRBV7-9 and TRBJ1-1, is DTGVSQNPRHKITKRGQNVTFRCDPISEHNRLYWYRQTLGQGPEFLTYFQNEAQLEKSRLLSDRFSAERPKGSFSTLEIQRTEQGDSAMYLCASSYDSWNTEAFFGQGTRLTVV.

The chain is built from TRBV10-3 and TRBJ2-1, with D possibly being TRBD2 (6 bases). Trimming took 8 bases from V and 10 from J, leaving 24 bases between them. Germline CDR1 is ENHRY and CDR2 is SYGVKD. There are 15 residues in the CDR3. CDR3 in amino acids: CAIARGRAEGWEQFF. The DNA for the CDR3 is TGTGCCATCGCCCGCGGGCGAGCGGAGGGCTGGGAGCAGTTCTTC.

This chain links TRBV7-2 with TRBJ1-3, with D unresolved. The germline CDR1 and CDR2 sequences are SGHTA and FQGNSA. The V end was cut by 5 bases, the J end by 4 bases, with 12 bases between. This CDR3 contains 14 residues. The DNA of the CDR3 is TGTGCCAGCAGCGTAGGAAGTTGGGGAAACACCATATATTTT. It yields the protein CASSVGSWGNTIYF.

The chain recombines TRBV6-1 with TRBJ2-7; D is perhaps TRBD2 (7 bases). V lost 9 bases to trimming and J lost 6 bases, with 18 bases between them. This CDR3 is built from 13 residues. Germline lookup yields CDR1 MNHNS and CDR2 SASEGT. As DNA, the CDR3 is TGTGCCAGGTATTCGGGGGGCGCACCCGAGCAGTACTTC. Translation gives CARYSGGAPEQYF.

Only one count was recorded for this clone. The genes are TRBV19 and TRBJ2-2; D is possibly TRBD2 (5 bases). The germline V gene has CDR1 LNHDA and CDR2 SQIVND (reference sequence). Trimming cost V 6 bases and J 6 bases, with 14 bases left between them. The CDR3 consists of 14 residues. CDR3 loop: CASRAASLAGELFF. CDR3 nucleotides: TGTGCCAGTAGAGCGGCATCCTTGGCCGGGGAGCTGTTTTTT.

Concerning this clone: The sample has other DNA sequences that encode this CDR3 too. The chain has TRBV2 and TRBJ1-1; perhaps TRBD1 as D (6 bases). Trimming left V 5 bases short and J 0 bases short, with 7 bases between. The CDR3 length is 13 residues. Per germline, CDR1 SNHLY and CDR2 FYNNEI. The CDR3: CASSRDMNTEAFF. CDR3 sequence (DNA): TGTGCCAGCAGTCGGGACATGAACACTGAAGCTTTCTTT.

J is TRBJ2-2 and V is TRBV11-2; D possibly matches TRBD1 or TRBD2 (5 bases each). The germline V gene encodes CDR1 SGHAT and CDR2 FQNNGV. This CDR3 contains 16 residues. V lost 5 bases to trimming and J lost 0 bases, with 13 bases between them. CDR3 region: CASSRRDPPNTGELFF. CDR3 in DNA: TGTGCCAGCAGCCGAAGGGACCCTCCGAACACCGGGGAGCTGTTTTTT.

The rearrangement uses TRBV30 and TRBJ1-5, with unresolved D. From germline, CDR1 is GTSNPN and CDR2 SVGIG (reference sequence). This CDR3 has 16 amino acids. V was pared by 2 bases and J by 2 bases, with 16 bases between. The DNA of the CDR3 is TGTGCCTGGAGTCCTGGCCCCAGTCTCGGCAATCAGCCCCAGCATTTT. It codes for CAWSPGPSLGNQPQHF. Based on the CDR3 plus reference TRBV30 and TRBJ1-5, the full variable domain is SQTIHQWPATLVQPVGSPLSLECTVEGTSNPNLYWYRQAAGRGLQLLFYSVGIGQISSEVPQNLSASRPQDRQFILSSKKLLLSDSGFYLCAWSPGPSLGNQPQHFGDGTRLSIL.

This chain links TRBV10-3 with TRBJ1-4, with D hard to call. This CDR3 spans 14 amino acids. Germline V gives CDR1 ENHRY, CDR2 SYGVKD. Trimming removed 10 bases from V and 2 bases from J, with 14 bases in between. This CDR3 is CATQSQSTNEKLFF. The CDR3 DNA follows: TGTGCCACCCAATCACAGAGCACTAATGAAAAACTGTTTTTT.

This clone was observed a single time. J is TRBJ2-7 and V is TRBV29-1; weak D call: TRBD2 (6 bases). Germline lookup yields CDR1 SQVTM and CDR2 ANQGSEA. This CDR3 contains 16 residues. V lost 7 bases, J lost 7 bases, and 29 bases lay in between. CDR3 sequence reads: CSARSWVAAGGVEQYF. The CDR3 DNA is TGCAGCGCCCGATCGTGGGTAGCGGCCGGAGGCGTAGAGCAGTACTTC.

The J gene is TRBJ2-6, the V gene TRBV19; D call uncertain. V was trimmed by 7 bases and J by 2 bases, leaving 9 bases between them. The CDR3 loop spans 14 amino acids. Germline V gene lookup returns CDR1 LNHDA and CDR2 SQIVND (reference sequence). The CDR3 coding sequence is TGTGCCAGTACCCAGTCAGCTGGGGCCAACGTCCTGACTTTC. Its translation is CASTQSAGANVLTF.

The gene calls are TRBV11-3 and TRBJ2-1; 11 bases line up with TRBD1. The germline V gene encodes CDR1 SGHNT and CDR2 YENEEA. Trimming at V came to 3 bases and at J to 7 bases, leaving 5 bases not matched to a gene. CDR3 length: 15 residues. The CDR3 DNA reads TGTGCCAGCAGCTTGGCGGACAGGGGGCCGAATGAGCAGTTCTTC. Translation gives CASSLADRGPNEQFF.

The CDR3 DNA is TGTGCCAGCCTCTCCAGGGGTTACACTGAAGCTTTCTTT. Its translation is CASLSRGYTEAFF. The gene calls are TRBV2 and TRBJ1-1, with D tentatively TRBD1 (6 bases). The germline gives CDR1 SNHLY, CDR2 FYNNEI. The CDR3 covers 13 residues. Trimming cost V 8 bases and J 3 bases, with 13 bases left between them.

This sequence joins TRBV9 and TRBJ1-4, with D possibly matching TRBD1 (5 bases). In germline, CDR1 is SGDLS, CDR2 YYNGEE. Trimming shortened V by 4 bases and J by 7 bases, and 14 bases separated the two germline ends. This CDR3 region has 14 residues. CDR3 in amino acids: CASSPGGVTEKLFF. CDR3 in DNA: TGTGCCAGCAGCCCGGGGGGGGTGACTGAAAAACTGTTTTTT.

For this clone: At the DNA level, this CDR3 is encoded by other sequences in the same sample as well. V and J are TRBV30 and TRBJ2-5; possibly TRBD2 for D (6 bases). Germline loops: CDR1 GTSNPN, CDR2 SVGIG (reference sequence). This CDR3 is built from 12 residues. V was pared by 1 base and J by 5 bases, with 8 bases between. The CDR3 protein is CAWSASGETQYF. The CDR3, as DNA: TGTGCCTGGAGTGCGAGCGGGGAGACCCAGTACTTC.

V gene TRBV5-4 combines with J gene TRBJ1-5; no reliable D call. Germline values: CDR1 SGHNT, CDR2 YYREEE (reference sequence). The CDR3 has 15 residues. Trimming left V 0 bases short and J 3 bases short, with 10 bases between. CDR3 in amino acids: CASSLGTTDNQPQHF. The CDR3 DNA reads TGTGCCAGCAGCTTGGGCACAACTGACAATCAGCCCCAGCATTTT.

CDR3 in amino acids: CASSGSGGLNQPQHF. As DNA, the CDR3 is TGTGCCAGTAGTGGCTCGGGGGGATTGAATCAGCCCCAGCATTTT. The chain has TRBV19 and TRBJ1-5; possibly TRBD1 for D (5 bases). The V gene's germline CDR1 is LNHDA and CDR2 SQIVND (reference sequence). The germline V and J ends were trimmed by 5 bases and 4 bases, with 15 bases remaining between them. This CDR3 has 15 residues.